This T cell receptor (beta chain) came from a study of post-analysis software for immune sequencing data. Germline V gives CDR1 SQVTM, CDR2 ANQGSEA. The CDR3 has 13 residues. TCR beta cDNA libraries had unique molecular identifiers. TCRdb analysed the PCR reads with MiXCR anew, one entry per CDR3 protein. The sample includes hundreds of thousands of distinct CDR3 sequences, roughly 38% of them seen just once. This clonotype was recorded many times. Its antigen is unidentified. Regarding the study as a whole: Compared with controls, patients showed significantly lower normalized Chao1 diversity. About 5 TRBV segments (TRBV5-6, TRBV5-1 and TRBV20-1 among them) occurred more frequently in patients than in controls.

This TCR came from a girl aged 2-10 years with multiple sclerosis. Sample: blood. The chain combines TRBV29-1 with TRBJ2-5; D is uncertain. The J call could be wrong; TRBJ2-7 is a better fit for the DNA end. In nucleotides, the CDR3 is TGCAGCGTTGAAGTGGGATATACCTACGAGCAGTACTTC. Amino acid sequence: CSVEVGYTYEQYF.